Listed below are T cell receptor beta chains from one sample, sequenced in a study of graft-versus-host responses after intestinal transplantation. The antigens for these receptors are not known. Measured with immunoSEQ multiplex PCR; TCRdb has only the in-frame clones, and not every one. The sample lists tens of thousands of clones, 90% to 95% occurring once. This specimen consisted of unstimulated CD8+ T cells sorted from spleen or lymph node cells, obtained before intestinal transplant. Source of these receptors: a human donor who received an intestinal transplant. The CDR3 runs from the conserved cysteine through the conserved F or W. D genes are given only for firm matches. Some rows mark clone size as missing; the rest say once, few, many or name a class of expanded clone.

D	J	V	size	CDR3	DNA
TRBD1	TRBJ1-4	TRBV7-8	.	CASSFGTGGGPNEKLFF	TGTGCCAGCAGCTTTGGGACAGGCGGCGGTCCTAATGAAAAACTGTTTTTT
.	TRBJ1-5	TRBV15	.	CATSGSNRQPQHF	TGTGCCACCAGCGGCTCCAATCGTCAGCCCCAGCATTTT
TRBD2	TRBJ2-3	TRBV7-6	.	CASSLSSGGSTDTQYF	TGTGCCAGCAGCCTGTCTAGCGGGGGAAGCACAGATACGCAGTATTTT
.	TRBJ1-1	TRBV11-2	.	CASSLARAEAFF	TGTGCCAGCAGCCTGGCGCGGGCGGAAGCTTTCTTT
.	TRBJ2-1	TRBV9	.	CASSVSRGPNNEQFF	TGTGCCAGCAGCGTGTCGCGAGGGCCTAACAATGAGCAGTTCTTC
.	TRBJ2-7	TRBV7-9	.	CASSLVLGHEQYF	TGTGCCAGCAGCTTAGTCCTGGGCCACGAGCAGTACTTC
TRBD1	TRBJ1-1	TRBV11-2	.	CASSGTGGMNTEAFF	TGTGCCAGCAGTGGGACAGGGGGCATGAACACTGAAGCTTTCTTT
.	TRBJ1-2	TRBV5-1	.	CASSGPSQAVYGYTF	TGCGCCAGCAGCGGACCCTCACAGGCCGTCTATGGCTACACCTTC
TRBD1	TRBJ2-2	TRBV6-5	.	CASSYGDRGIGELFF	TGTGCCAGCAGTTACGGGGACAGGGGGATCGGGGAGCTGTTTTTT
TRBD2	TRBJ2-3	TRBV19	.	CASSIWRGTTDTQYF	TGTGCCAGTAGTATTTGGCGGGGGACCACAGATACGCAGTATTTT
.	TRBJ1-1	TRBV7-6	.	CASSSYTGDTEAFF	TGTGCCAGCAGCTCATATACCGGGGACACTGAAGCTTTCTTT
.	TRBJ2-7	TRBV27	.	CACRLGSNSYEQYF	TGTGCCTGTAGACTAGGTTCTAACTCCTACGAGCAGTACTTC
TRBD2	TRBJ2-3	TRBV7-9	.	CASSLSAGGTDTQYF	TGTGCCAGCAGCTTAAGCGCGGGGGGAACAGATACGCAGTATTTT
.	TRBJ1-6	TRBV4-3	.	CASSQDGGGSPLHF	TGCGCCAGCAGCCAAGATGGGGGCGGTTCACCCCTCCACTTT
.	TRBJ2-7	TRBV2	.	CASSEGFPSSYEQYF	TGTGCCAGCAGTGAAGGTTTCCCCAGCTCCTACGAGCAGTACTTC
.	TRBJ2-2	TRBV7-2	.	CASSSYSLTGATGELFF	TGTGCCAGCAGCTCCTACTCCCTGACAGGAGCTACCGGGGAGCTGTTTTTT
.	TRBJ2-7	TRBV11-2	.	CASSPTGTYEQYF	TGTGCCAGCAGCCCCACAGGGACCTACGAGCAGTACTTC
.	TRBJ1-4	TRBV9	.	CASSVGTTTNEKLFF	TGTGCCAGCAGCGTAGGGACAACAACTAATGAAAAACTGTTTTTT
.	TRBJ2-1	TRBV2	.	CASKVGTGEDNEQFF	TGTGCCAGCAAGGTAGGGACTGGGGAAGACAATGAGCAGTTCTTC
TRBD1	TRBJ2-7	TRBV5-1	.	CASSLVRTGPLLASYEQYF	TGCGCCAGCAGCTTGGTGCGGACAGGCCCGCTACTTGCCTCCTACGAGCAGTACTTC
.	TRBJ1-2	TRBV23-1	.	CASSQYGTPSDGYTF	TGCGCCAGCAGTCAGTACGGGACACCCTCAGACGGCTACACCTTC
.	TRBJ1-5	TRBV6-5	.	CASREKINQPQHF	TGTGCCAGCAGAGAGAAGATCAATCAGCCCCAGCATTTT
.	TRBJ1-1	TRBV6-5	.	CASSYSRGLAFF	TGTGCCAGCAGTTACTCGAGGGGGTTGGCTTTCTTT
.	TRBJ1-1	TRBV6-5	few	CASSYSGAMNTEAFF	TGTGCCAGCAGTTACTCTGGGGCCATGAACACTGAAGCTTTCTTT
.	TRBJ1-6	TRBV5-1	.	CASSSTRDSPLHF	TGCGCCAGCAGCTCGACCCGGGATTCACCCCTCCACTTT
.	TRBJ2-2	TRBV2	.	CASSPGWETGELFF	TGTGCCAGCAGCCCAGGGTGGGAAACCGGGGAGCTGTTTTTT
TRBD1	TRBJ1-5	TRBV4-3	.	CASSQGDRLQPQHF	TGCGCCAGCAGCCAAGGGGACAGGCTGCAGCCCCAGCATTTT
.	TRBJ1-4	TRBV30	.	CAWTNGWGDEKLFF	TGTGCCTGGACCAACGGCTGGGGGGATGAAAAACTGTTTTTT
.	TRBJ1-4	TRBV7-9	.	CASSKDSYNEKLFF	TGTGCCTCATCAAAGGACAGCTATAATGAAAAACTGTTTTTT
.	TRBJ2-1	TRBV6-5	.	CASSPGPYNEQFF	TGTGCCAGCAGCCCGGGTCCCTACAATGAGCAGTTCTTC
.	TRBJ2-7	TRBV9	.	CASSVESSANLYEQYF	TGTGCCAGCAGCGTAGAATCTAGCGCGAACCTCTACGAGCAGTACTTC
.	TRBJ1-2	TRBV27	.	CASGSFHPYTF	TGTGCCAGCGGCTCCTTCCATCCCTACACCTTC
.	TRBJ2-7	TRBV14	.	CASSQGGLYEQYF	TGTGCCAGCAGCCAGGGCGGACTCTACGAGCAGTACTTC
.	TRBJ1-2	TRBV30	.	CAWTETGSNYGYTF	TGTGCCTGGACTGAGACAGGATCTAACTATGGCTACACCTTC
TRBD2	TRBJ2-7	TRBV6-1	.	CASSEGRPVAGPYEQYF	TGTGCCAGCAGTGAAGGGCGTCCGGTAGCGGGCCCTTACGAGCAGTACTTC
.	TRBJ2-7	TRBV19	once	CASSSGGGYEQYF	TGTGCCAGTAGTTCCGGAGGTGGCTACGAGCAGTACTTC
TRBD1	TRBJ1-1	TRBV10-3	.	CATLNLRDRGLNTEAFF	TGTGCCACCCTAAATCTGAGGGACAGGGGGCTCAACACTGAAGCTTTCTTT
TRBD2	TRBJ2-1	TRBV5-6	.	CASSLGAGGFYNEQFF	TGTGCCAGCAGCTTGGGAGCGGGAGGATTTTACAATGAGCAGTTCTTC
TRBD1	TRBJ1-6	TRBV5-6	few	CASSLRQGAYNSPLHF	TGTGCCAGCAGCTTGAGACAGGGGGCCTATAATTCACCCCTCCACTTT
.	TRBJ2-7	TRBV28	.	CASSLGGALNEQYF	TGTGCCAGCAGCTTAGGGGGGGCGCTTAACGAGCAGTACTTC
.	TRBJ2-5	TRBV4-3	.	CASSQDWGRKTQYF	TGCGCCAGCAGCCAAGATTGGGGGCGTAAGACCCAGTACTTC
TRBD2	TRBJ2-2	TRBV23-1	.	CASSPRLAGGTGELFF	TGCGCCAGCAGTCCGAGACTAGCGGGGGGCACCGGGGAGCTGTTTTTT
TRBD1	TRBJ1-2	TRBV6-5	.	CASSYAEGTGDGYTF	TGTGCCAGCAGTTACGCAGAGGGGACAGGGGATGGCTACACCTTC
.	TRBJ2-1	TRBV25-1	.	CASNSNPDSSYNEQFF	TGTGCCAGCAATTCTAACCCGGACAGCTCCTACAATGAGCAGTTCTTC
TRBD2	TRBJ2-3	TRBV29-1	.	CSVDGTSGSIGDTQYF	TGCAGCGTTGATGGGACTAGCGGGAGTATAGGAGATACGCAGTATTTT
.	TRBJ2-1	TRBV27	.	CASVWGRSSYNEQFF	TGTGCCAGCGTTTGGGGCCGCAGCTCCTACAATGAGCAGTTCTTC
TRBD2	TRBJ2-6	TRBV9	.	CASSEPLAGGPGGANVLTF	TGTGCCAGCAGCGAACCTCTAGCGGGAGGGCCAGGAGGGGCCAACGTCCTGACTTTC
TRBD2	TRBJ2-7	TRBV4-1	few	CASSQDFGLAAYEQYF	TGCGCCAGCAGCCAAGATTTTGGACTAGCGGCCTACGAGCAGTACTTC
TRBD2	TRBJ2-7	TRBV5-1	.	CASTITSGRVDEQYF	TGCGCCAGCACCATTACTAGCGGGAGAGTTGACGAGCAGTACTTC